The T cell receptor (beta chain) under discussion was sequenced for a study of T cells after somatic rescue of genetic block. Using immunoSEQ multiplex PCR, the repertoire was profiled, and TCRdb retains in-frame clones only, with some absent. The data contain tens of thousands of clones, roughly 93% of them singletons. The CDR3 has 16 residues. V was pared by 5 bases and J by 5 bases, with 12 bases of the junction left unmatched. Germline CDR1 is LNHDA and CDR2 is SQIVND (reference sequence). The TCR comes from a man younger than 45. J is TRBJ2-1 and V is TRBV19, with TRBD2 matching over 7 bases. Sequencing was done on a sample of peripheral blood mononuclear cells (PBMCs). CDR3 in DNA: TGTGCCAGTAGTGGTCCTAGCGGAGTATGGAACAATGAGCAGTTCTTC. Translating it yields CASSGPSGVWNNEQFF.